Below, 10 T cell receptor beta chains from the same sample are listed, as sequenced in a study of metastatic and nonmetastatic thyroid tumors. Via MiXCR, TCRdb re-called the PCR reads. The data show fewer than 15,000 clones, around 12% seen once. The entire patient cohort was treatment-naive prior to thyroid surgery. Specimen: blood. These receptors came from a female donor with papillary thyroid cancer or a benign thyroid nodule (not recorded which). Some clones in this sample may be carry-over from other donors' samples.

This clone appeared many times. The chain employs TRBV6-1 and TRBJ2-7, with 8 bases that match TRBD2. This CDR3 spans 14 amino acids. Per germline, CDR1 MNHNS and CDR2 SASEGT. J lost 3 bases, V lost 5 bases, and 6 bases had no gene match. The CDR3 bases are TGTGCCAGCAGTAAAACGGGAGGGGTCTACGAGCAGTACTTC. Its protein product is CASSKTGGVYEQYF.

This clone was seen only a few times. This chain links TRBV28 with TRBJ1-5; D may be TRBD1 (6 bases). Trimming took off 5 bases at V and 2 bases at J, with 19 bases between the two ends. CDR1 and CDR2 (germline): MDHEN, SYDVKM. The CDR3 contains 17 residues. CDR3 in amino acids: CASSPRQVRSGNQPQHF. The DNA of the CDR3 is TGTGCCAGCAGTCCCCGACAGGTTCGTTCGGGCAATCAGCCCCAGCATTTT.

This clone was detected a few times. This rearrangement joins TRBV6-2 or TRBV6-3 to TRBJ2-7; possible D gene TRBD2, 5 bases. The germline gives CDR1 MNHEY, CDR2 SVGEGT. This CDR3 contains 17 residues. Trimming removed 6 bases from V and 0 bases from J, with 21 bases in between. The CDR3 region is CASSQDSLAESSYEQYF. CDR3 bases: TGTGCCAGCAGCCAGGACTCCTTGGCGGAGAGCTCCTACGAGCAGTACTTC.

This clone was counted at least ten times. The chain uses TRBV6-1 and TRBJ2-3; D tentatively reads TRBD1 or TRBD2 (5 bases each). V was trimmed by 4 bases and J by 6 bases, leaving 14 bases between them. Germline values: CDR1 MNHNS, CDR2 SASEGT. This CDR3 comprises 14 residues. DNA for the CDR3: TGTGCCAGCAGTGTAACTACAGAGGGGGATACGCAGTATTTT. Residues: CASSVTTEGDTQYF.

This clone was seen repeatedly, ten times or more. The genes are TRBV19 and TRBJ2-3, with TRBD2 matching 9 bases. This CDR3 contains 15 residues. The V and J ends lost 4 bases and 6 bases, in that order; junction bases with no gene match: 8. Germline V gives CDR1 LNHDA, CDR2 SQIVND (reference sequence). The CDR3 nucleotides read TGTGCCAGTAGTACAGGTCTTAGCGGGAGTGATACGCAGTATTTT. It codes for CASSTGLSGSDTQYF.

The chain couples TRBV27 to TRBJ1-1, with 8 positions matching TRBD1. The ends lost 7 bases at V and 2 bases at J; junction bases unmatched: 15. In germline, CDR1 is MNHEY, CDR2 SMNVEV (reference sequence). The CDR3 covers 17 residues. The CDR3 sequence is CASIHSGGEVVNTEAFF. The CDR3, as DNA: TGTGCCAGCATACATTCAGGGGGCGAGGTTGTTAACACTGAAGCTTTCTTT.

Comment on this clone: The germline gene is not matched at one end of the junction; a read error may be the cause. This sequence joins TRBV7-2 and TRBJ2-2; D might be TRBD2 (6 bases). CDR3 length equals 14 residues. The V gene's germline CDR1 is SGHTA and CDR2 FQGNSA. The CDR3 coding sequence is TGTTCCAGCAGCTTACGCTGGAGGGACGGGGAGCTGTTTTTT. Translation: CSSSLRWRDGELFF.

Judged by abundance, this clone is medium-sized (0.01 to 0.1%). The CDR3 nucleotides read TGTGCCAGCAGCTCGACTACAGTACAGTTCTTC. It is translated as CASSSTTVQFF. This chain connects TRBV7-6 to TRBJ2-1, with D perhaps matching TRBD2 (5 bases). CDR1 is SGHVS, CDR2 FNYEAQ, per germline. The CDR3 has 11 residues. Trimming shortened V by 4 bases and J by 13 bases, and 11 bases separated the two germline ends. Combining the CDR3 with reference TRBV7-6 and TRBJ2-1 gives the whole variable domain GAGVSQSPRYKVTKRGQDVALRCDPISGHVSLYWYRQALGQGPEFLTYFNYEAQQDKSGLPNDRFSAERPEGSISTLTIQRTEQRDSAMYRCASSSTTVQFFGPGTRLTVL.

This clone was picked up many times. The rearrangement links TRBV6-6 to TRBJ2-5, with 9 bases fitting TRBD2. The CDR3 covers 17 residues. Germline CDR1 is MNHNY and CDR2 is SVGAGI (reference sequence). Trimming at V came to 2 bases and at J to 2 bases, leaving 9 bases not matched to a gene. The chain's CDR3 is CASSYGLTSGGQETQYF. CDR3 nucleotide sequence: TGTGCCAGCAGTTACGGGCTGACTAGCGGCGGACAAGAGACCCAGTACTTC.

At least ten counts were recorded for this clone. The rearrangement links TRBV28 to TRBJ1-5, with TRBD1 matching 10 bases. Germline CDR1 MDHEN, CDR2 SYDVKM. CDR3 length equals 19 residues. V trimming: 6 bases; J trimming: 0 bases; junction bases outside the gene matches: 14. In DNA form, the CDR3 reads TGTGCCAGCAGATATAACCGGGACAGGGGTCCCTATAGCAATCAGCCCCAGCATTTT. Encoded protein: CASRYNRDRGPYSNQPQHF.